This passage covers 24 T cell receptor beta chains from one sample sequenced in a study of OX40 agonist ivuxolimab in advanced cancers. The data were produced by immunoSEQ multiplex PCR, yet TCRdb's version contains in-frame clones alone and is incomplete. The sample shows 55,000 to 80,000 clones, about 88% of them seen only once. The input for sequencing was CD4+ or CD8+ T cells sorted from blood, taken in a trial of the OX40 agonist ivuxolimab. These TCRs come from an adult with an advanced solid tumor such as melanoma, head and neck, liver or kidney cancer.

The chain recombines TRBV18 with TRBJ1-2; 7 nucleotides align to TRBD1. J gave up 2 bases and V 2 bases, and 2 bases lay outside the gene matches. Germline CDR1 KGHSH, CDR2 LQKENI. This CDR3 comprises 14 residues. In DNA form, the CDR3 reads TGTGCCAGCTCACCAGGGACAGCCAACTATGGCTACACCTTC. As protein: CASSPGTANYGYTF.

V gene TRBV5-4 combines with J gene TRBJ2-7; unclear D gene. V shed 7 bases and J shed 1 base, with 15 bases lying between them. The germline V gene encodes CDR1 SGHNT and CDR2 YYREEE (reference sequence). CDR3 size: 14 residues. The CDR3 bases are TGTGCCAGCGGAAAACAATCTCAGTCCTACGAGCAGTACTTC. It encodes CASGKQSQSYEQYF.

The chain couples TRBV19 to TRBJ2-2, with 11 bases identical to TRBD1. Trimming removed 7 bases from V and 5 bases from J; junction bases left unmatched: 6. Germline V gene lookup returns CDR1 LNHDA and CDR2 SQIVND (reference sequence). CDR3 size: 15 residues. DNA for the CDR3: TGTGCCAGTATTAGGGACAGGGGGTATACCGGGGAGCTGTTTTTT. It translates to CASIRDRGYTGELFF. Filled out from reference TRBV19 and TRBJ2-2, the complete variable domain reads DGGITQSPKYLFRKEGQNVTLSCEQNLNHDAMYWYRQDPGQGLRLIYYSQIVNDFQKGDIAEGYSVSREKKESFPLTVTSAQKNPTAFYLCASIRDRGYTGELFFGEGSRLTVL.

CDR3 bases: TGCGCCAGCACACGAGCGGGGGGCTGGGAAGGCTACACCTTC. Protein product: CASTRAGGWEGYTF. The V and J genes are TRBV4-1 and TRBJ1-2; weak D call: TRBD1 (6 bases). V gave up 7 bases and J gave up 8 bases, with 20 bases separating them. This CDR3 has 14 amino acids. Germline lookup yields CDR1 MGHRA and CDR2 YSYEKL.

The V gene is TRBV30, the J gene TRBJ2-2; 8 positions match TRBD2. The CDR3 has 13 residues. Germline V gives CDR1 GTSNPN, CDR2 SVGIG (reference sequence). With 3 bases clipped from V and 5 bases from J, the junction kept 2 bases outside the gene matches. The CDR3 is CAWRSGGTGELFF. The CDR3 nucleotides read TGTGCCTGGAGGTCGGGGGGGACCGGGGAGCTGTTTTTT. Supplemented by reference TRBV30 and TRBJ2-2, the full variable domain reads SQTIHQWPATLVQPVGSPLSLECTVEGTSNPNLYWYRQAAGRGLQLLFYSVGIGQISSEVPQNLSASRPQDRQFILSSKKLLLSDSGFYLCAWRSGGTGELFFGEGSRLTVL.

V usage is TRBV7-8 and J usage is TRBJ2-3; TRBD2 agrees at 12 bases. This CDR3 comprises 19 residues. CDR1 and CDR2 (germline): SGHVS, FQNEAQ. With 0 bases clipped from V and 1 base from J, the junction kept 8 bases outside the gene matches. The CDR3 sequence is CASSLASLAGGPGTDTQYF. CDR3 DNA sequence: TGTGCCAGCAGCTTAGCGAGTCTAGCGGGAGGGCCTGGCACAGATACGCAGTATTTT.

The J gene is TRBJ2-2, the V gene TRBV30; no clear D gene. Trimming took off 6 bases at V and 1 base at J, with 9 bases between the two ends. CDR1 GTSNPN and CDR2 SVGIG come from the germline V gene (reference sequence). The CDR3 runs 13 residues. CDR3 in amino acids: CACNRLNTGELFF. CDR3 nucleotide sequence: TGTGCCTGCAACAGACTGAACACCGGGGAGCTGTTTTTT.

The J gene is TRBJ2-2, the V gene TRBV19, with 9 positions matching TRBD2. V was pared by 4 bases and J by 7 bases, with 7 bases of the junction left unmatched. The CDR3 is 15 amino acids. Looked up from germline, CDR1 is LNHDA and CDR2 is SQIVND (reference sequence). The DNA of the CDR3 is TGTGCCAGTAGTAAGGAGCGGGAGGCTGGCGGGGAGCTGTTTTTT. Its translation is CASSKEREAGGELFF.

The genes are TRBV5-5 and TRBJ2-2, with D tentatively TRBD2 (5 bases). V dropped 0 bases and J dropped 4 bases, with 13 bases sitting between them. The germline V gene encodes CDR1 SGHKS and CDR2 YYEKEE (reference sequence). The CDR3 covers 16 residues. In nucleotides, the CDR3 is TGTGCCAGCAGCTTGGGGGCTAGCACACGCACCGGGGAGCTGTTTTTT. As protein: CASSLGASTRTGELFF.

CDR3 DNA sequence: TGTGCCAGCAGCTTTCTAGGGGCGTCGACTGAAGCTTTCTTT. It specifies CASSFLGASTEAFF. This chain links TRBV7-2 with TRBJ1-1; TRBD1 might be the D (5 bases). Germline CDR1 and CDR2: SGHTA and FQGNSA. The V and J ends lost 3 bases and 5 bases respectively, with 13 bases between them. This CDR3 spans 14 amino acids.

The rearrangement links TRBV10-3 to TRBJ2-7; maybe TRBD1 (5 bases). This CDR3 spans 12 amino acids. V was clipped by 4 bases and J by 4 bases, with 8 bases between them. CDR1 is ENHRY, CDR2 SYGVKD, per germline. The CDR3 coding sequence is TGTGCCATCAGTGCAGACAGATACGAGCAGTACTTC. Protein product: CAISADRYEQYF.

For this clone: The same CDR3 is also encoded by other DNA sequences in this sample. This chain links TRBV6-1 with TRBJ2-7; no clear D. The ends were cut back, 5 bases at V and 10 bases at J, with 9 bases in the middle. There are 10 residues in the CDR3. Germline V gives CDR1 MNHNS, CDR2 SASEGT. In nucleotides, the CDR3 is TGTGCCAGCAGTAATCCCGAACAGTACTTC. Protein: CASSNPEQYF.

The gene calls are TRBV7-9 and TRBJ1-1; D is undetermined. The CDR3 loop spans 15 amino acids. Trimming stripped 5 bases from V and 5 bases from J, with 18 bases between. The germline gives CDR1 SEHNR, CDR2 FQNEAQ (reference sequence). DNA for the CDR3: TGTGCCAGCAGCCATGGCGACGCAGGCAGAACTGAAGCTTTCTTT. This encodes CASSHGDAGRTEAFF.

This clone appeared a single time. The chain employs TRBV5-1 and TRBJ1-1; weak D call: TRBD1 (5 bases). The CDR3 runs to 15 residues. V lost 2 bases and J 1 base, leaving 12 bases between the germline ends. Germline assignment: CDR1 SGHRS and CDR2 YFSETQ. DNA for the CDR3: TGCGCCAGCAGCTTATCCAGGGTATCGAACACTGAAGCTTTCTTT. Encoded protein: CASSLSRVSNTEAFF.

CDR3 protein: CASSPRDSFSYEQYF. The DNA of the CDR3 is TGTGCCAGCAGCCCCCGGGACAGTTTCTCCTACGAGCAGTACTTC. The chain links TRBV9 to TRBJ2-7; 7 bases match TRBD1. CDR3 length equals 15 residues. From germline, CDR1 is SGDLS and CDR2 YYNGEE. The J segment lost 0 bases and the V segment lost 4 bases, leaving 7 bases of the junction unmatched. The full variable domain, with the rest looked up from reference TRBV9 and TRBJ2-7, is DSGVTQTPKHLITATGQRVTLRCSPRSGDLSVYWYQQSLDQGLQFLIQYYNGEERAKGNILERFSAQQFPDLHSELNLSSLELGDSALYFCASSPRDSFSYEQYFGPGTRLTVT.

This chain uses TRBV18 with TRBJ2-7; a possible D gene is TRBD1 (6 bases). In germline, CDR1 is KGHSH, CDR2 LQKENI. Trimming left V 3 bases short and J 2 bases short, with 14 bases between. This CDR3 has 15 residues. The CDR3 region is CASSPMGHGTYEQYF. The CDR3 bases are TGTGCCAGCTCACCTATGGGACACGGAACCTACGAGCAGTACTTC.

J is TRBJ1-3 and V is TRBV5-1; D gene ambiguous. V dropped 0 bases and J dropped 3 bases, with 10 bases sitting between them. This CDR3 has 15 residues. The germline V gene has CDR1 SGHRS and CDR2 YFSETQ. CDR3 loop: CASSLEVGGGNTIYF. For the CDR3, the DNA is TGCGCCAGCAGCTTGGAGGTTGGTGGTGGAAACACCATATATTTT.

V usage is TRBV4-1 and J usage is TRBJ2-3; no firm D call. V dropped 1 base and J dropped 6 bases, with 11 bases sitting between them. CDR3 length: 14 amino acids. From germline, CDR1 is MGHRA and CDR2 YSYEKL. This CDR3 reads CASSQGGYHDTQYF. The DNA for the CDR3 is TGCGCCAGCAGCCAAGGAGGCTATCATGATACGCAGTATTTT.

This chain connects TRBV27 to TRBJ2-2, with 7 bases identical to TRBD2. CDR3 length: 15 residues. V gave up 3 bases and J gave up 4 bases; unmatched junction bases: 5. Germline V gives CDR1 MNHEY, CDR2 SMNVEV (reference sequence). CDR3 sequence (DNA): TGTGCCAGCAGTTTCAGAATAGCGGGCACCGGGGAGCTGTTTTTT. Residues: CASSFRIAGTGELFF.

The V gene is TRBV27, the J gene TRBJ2-7, with 7 nucleotides matching TRBD1. The germline gives CDR1 MNHEY, CDR2 SMNVEV (reference sequence). J lost 2 bases, V lost 5 bases, and 9 bases had no gene match. The CDR3 is made up of 15 amino acids. The CDR3 is CASSLNPTGPYEQYF. The CDR3 nucleotides read TGTGCCAGCAGTCTAAACCCGACAGGGCCCTACGAGCAGTACTTC.

This clone came up many times. The chain is built from TRBV30 and TRBJ2-7; no definite D call. The V gene lost 4 bases and the J gene lost 4 bases, with 17 bases spanning the gap. CDR3 length: 14 residues. Germline V CDR1 and CDR2: GTSNPN, SVGIG (reference sequence). The CDR3 is CAWNGAKGRYEQYF. The DNA for the CDR3 is TGTGCCTGGAATGGCGCGAAAGGGCGGTACGAGCAGTACTTC.

This clone was seen more than once but under ten times. This chain's CDR3 is CASSLRTGETLHF. CDR3 DNA: TGTGCCAGCAGCTTACGGACAGGGGAAACCCTCCACTTT. The V call is TRBV5-6, the J call TRBJ1-6, with 9 bases that match TRBD1. Germline values: CDR1 SGHDT, CDR2 YYEEEE. The CDR3 loop spans 13 amino acids. Germline trimming cut 2 bases from V and 14 bases from J; bases unmatched to any gene: 5.

The J gene is TRBJ2-3, the V gene TRBV5-4, with D perhaps assigned TRBD1 or TRBD2 (5 bases each). This CDR3 contains 14 residues. V gave up 8 bases and J gave up 3 bases, with 16 bases separating them. CDR1 and CDR2 from the germline V gene are SGHNT and YYREEE (reference sequence). CDR3 region: CASIVDGGTDTQYF. DNA for the CDR3: TGTGCCAGTATCGTGGATGGGGGAACAGATACGCAGTATTTT.

The chain combines TRBV29-1 with TRBJ1-3, with D possibly matching TRBD1 (6 bases). The germline V and J ends were trimmed by 6 bases and 4 bases, with 13 bases remaining between them. Germline values: CDR1 SQVTM, CDR2 ANQGSEA. The CDR3 covers 13 residues. The CDR3 DNA reads TGCAGCGTCCACACAGGGTACGGAAACACCATATATTTT. Protein product: CSVHTGYGNTIYF.